This entry features one T cell receptor (beta chain) sequence. Its antigen remains unidentified. CDR3 length: 14 amino acids. CDR1 is MNHEY, CDR2 SVGAGI, per germline. The V end lost 0 bases, the J end lost 14 bases, and 19 bases lay between the germline ends. The data originate from a study of T cell repertoires in cytomegalovirus infection. Whole-study context: Carrying CMV and the relevant HLA type showed in public TCR beta signatures.

TCRdb fed the reads into MiXCR, producing one record per CDR3 protein. The data show under 850,000 distinct CDR3 sequences, with around 30% seen just once and roughly 18% held by the top ten. Study conclusions and caveats: HLA-C-restricted CMV-specific TCR beta clonotypes prevailed in the ex vivo response.

The rearrangement joins TRBV6-5 to TRBJ1-2; possible D gene TRBD1, 5 bases. The receptor was derived from a human donor in good health (CMV status not recorded). Some clones in this sample may be carry-over from other donors' samples. Here the sequenced sample was cultured PBMCs, taken from culture after CMV antigen stimulation. CDR3: CASSYSTAGRVWTF. In DNA, the CDR3 is TGTGCCAGCAGTTACTCGACGGCGGGGCGCGTGTGGACCTTC.